The present TCR beta chain was sequenced within a study of CD8+ T cells in alopecia areata. General study findings and limits: On tofacitinib, scalp clonality and expanded CD8+ clones among top 100 fell significantly.

As for treatment: oral pan-JAK inhibitor, 5-10 mg twice daily. Once RNA had been extracted, it was reverse transcribed into cDNA to act as the sequencing template. Assay used: immunoSEQ multiplex PCR; TCRdb lists only in-frame clones, some missing. The table shows about 220,000 clones, with roughly 56% occurring only once. Remarks on this clone: Its antigen remains unidentified.

The germline CDR1 and CDR2 sequences are LNHDA and SQIVND (reference sequence). Trimming cost V 6 bases and J 5 bases, with 17 bases left between them. This CDR3 has 16 amino acids. This receptor was identified in a human donor with alopecia areata. This chain connects TRBV19 to TRBJ1-6, with D perhaps TRBD1 (5 bases). The source was CD4+ T cells sorted from blood, collected at week 4, from a patient treated with tofacitinib. CDR3 coding DNA: TGTGCCAGTAGATTTTCCCGGGACGGCAATAATTCACCCCTCCACTTT. This sequence encodes CASRFSRDGNNSPLHF.